The source of this TCR beta chain is a study of shared clonotypes between healthy human individuals. Some clones are missing from TCRdb's copy, which holds only in-frame ones; the method was immunoSEQ multiplex PCR. The sample shows 2 million to 2.5 million clones, approximately 94% of them seen only once. This CDR3 comprises 11 residues. CDR1 is SGHNT, CDR2 YYREEE, per germline (reference sequence). V lost 4 bases, J lost 3 bases, and 3 bases lay in between. The receptor's source is a man in his late teens or twenties in good health. The chain combines TRBV5-4 with TRBJ2-3; no clear D gene. Input material: naive CD4+ T cells sorted from blood. Subset denoted: CD45RA+ positively selected. CDR3 coding DNA: TGTGCCAGCAGCCAGACAGATACGCAGTATTTT. Protein sequence: CASSQTDTQYF.